This entry lists 29 T cell receptor beta chains sequenced from one sample in a study of T-cell memory formation after mild COVID-19. TCRdb independently ran MiXCR on the 5' RACE reads; one entry per CDR3 protein. The profile shows some 350,000 distinct CDR3 sequences, 15% to 20% of them singletons. The sample taken for sequencing was PBMCs or a T cell subset sorted from them (not recorded which). The receptor source for this set is a man younger than 35 who had mild COVID-19 (a few samples of this study predate the infection). Cell type and time point are not known.

At least ten counts were recorded for this clonotype. Here the CDR3 DNA reads TGCAGTGCTGGGACTAGCGGGGGGGCCGGCAATGAGCAGTTCTTC. Its translation: CSAGTSGGAGNEQFF. V and J are TRBV20-1 and TRBJ2-1; 16 nucleotides agree with TRBD2. V shed 5 bases and J 6 bases; nucleotides not matched to a gene: 4. The CDR3 is 15 amino acids. Germline loops: CDR1 DFQATT, CDR2 SNEGSKA (reference sequence).

This chain links TRBV19 with TRBJ1-5; D not resolved. The CDR3 runs 14 residues. The germline CDR1 and CDR2 sequences are LNHDA and SQIVND (reference sequence). Trimming pared 7 bases from V and 0 bases from J, leaving 10 bases between. DNA of the CDR3: TGTGCCAGTAAACGGAGGGATAGCAATCAGCCCCAGCATTTT. Amino acids: CASKRRDSNQPQHF.

In this sample, this clonotype turned up many times. The gene calls are TRBV7-2 and TRBJ2-3; D may correspond to TRBD1 or TRBD2 (5 bases each). The CDR3 is made up of 15 amino acids. Trimming took 6 bases from V and 4 from J, leaving 17 bases between them. Germline V gene data show CDR1 as SGHTA and CDR2 as FQGNSA. CDR3 bases: TGTGCCAGCAGGACGGGGCCAATAGGGGCAGATACGCAGTATTTT. Translation: CASRTGPIGADTQYF.

The chain has TRBV4-3 and TRBJ2-6; D may be TRBD1 or TRBD2 (6 bases each). The germline gives CDR1 LGHNA, CDR2 YSLEER. The CDR3 is 17 residues long. The germline V and J ends were trimmed by 0 bases and 4 bases, with 13 bases remaining between them. DNA for the CDR3: TGCGCCAGCAGCCAAGATGAACGGGGGCCGGGGGCCAACGTCCTGACTTTC. Amino acids: CASSQDERGPGANVLTF.

The sample holds a few counts of this clonotype. As DNA, the CDR3 is TGTGCCAGCGGGACAGCAGCCTACGAGCAGTACTTC. It encodes CASGTAAYEQYF. The V and J genes are TRBV7-6 and TRBJ2-7; 7 nucleotides agree with TRBD1. The CDR3 contains 12 residues. Germline lookup yields CDR1 SGHVS and CDR2 FNYEAQ. V lost 8 bases and J lost 2; bases outside the gene matches: 3.

In its sample, this clonotype was seen a few times. The J gene is TRBJ2-1, the V gene TRBV19; 8 bases match TRBD2. CDR1 is LNHDA, CDR2 SQIVND, per germline (reference sequence). The CDR3 consists of 15 residues. V lost 4 bases to trimming and J lost 1 base; unmatched junction nucleotides: 3. The CDR3 sequence is CASSKIAGSYNEQFF. Written as DNA, the CDR3 is TGTGCCAGTAGTAAGATAGCGGGATCCTACAATGAGCAGTTCTTC.

This clonotype showed up just a few times. This chain joins TRBV2 and TRBJ1-5; the D gene is possibly TRBD1 (6 bases). Germline V lookup: CDR1 SNHLY, CDR2 FYNNEI. V shed 1 base and J shed 9 bases, with 10 bases lying between them. This CDR3 is 13 amino acids long. CDR3 bases: TGTGCCAGCAGTGAAGAGGGGGGTCCGCCCCAGCATTTT. As protein: CASSEEGGPPQHF.

The rearrangement links TRBV2 to TRBJ1-1; a possible D gene is TRBD1 (6 bases). The length of the CDR3 is 12 residues. The germline V gene encodes CDR1 SNHLY and CDR2 FYNNEI. Between the trimmed V and J ends, which lost 9 bases and 4 bases, there was a span of 12 bases. The CDR3 sequence is CARGGRSTEAFF. CDR3 coding DNA: TGTGCCAGGGGGGGCAGGAGCACTGAAGCTTTCTTT.

The chain is built from TRBV6-2 or TRBV6-3 and TRBJ2-7; perhaps D is TRBD1 or TRBD2 (5 bases each). The V gene lost 2 bases and the J gene lost 4 bases, with 12 bases spanning the gap. This CDR3 is built from 14 residues. Germline V gene data show CDR1 as MNHEY and CDR2 as SVGEGT. The CDR3 sequence: CASSYGDRAYEQYF. The CDR3 DNA sequence: TGTGCCAGCAGTTACGGGGACCGAGCTTACGAGCAGTACTTC.

This clonotype has just a few counts. The CDR3 bases are TGCAGTGCCGGAGCGTGGGGGGAGCTGTTTTTT. This encodes CSAGAWGELFF. The rearrangement links TRBV20-1 to TRBJ2-2; D remains unclear. The germline gives CDR1 DFQATT, CDR2 SNEGSKA (reference sequence). Trimming removed 6 bases from V and 8 bases from J, with 10 bases in between. There are 11 residues in the CDR3.

The V and J genes are TRBV5-1 and TRBJ2-5; TRBD2 aligns across 12 bases. J was trimmed by 1 base and V by 4 bases; bases with no gene match: 5. The CDR3 consists of 16 residues. Germline-derived CDR1 and CDR2 are SGHRS and YFSETQ. The CDR3 sequence is CASSQTSGSLQETQYF. For the CDR3, the DNA is TGCGCCAGCAGCCAGACTAGCGGGAGTCTCCAAGAGACCCAGTACTTC. The full variable domain, in which reference TRBV5-1 and TRBJ2-5 provide the parts outside the CDR3, is KAGVTQTPRYLIKTRGQQVTLSCSPISGHRSVSWYQQTPGQGLQFLFEYFSETQRNKGNFPGRFSGRQFSNSRSEMNVSTLELGDSALYLCASSQTSGSLQETQYFGPGTRLLVL.

This clonotype was counted between two and nine times. The chain is built from TRBV6-2 or TRBV6-3 and TRBJ2-3, with 9 bases matching TRBD2. V shed 6 bases and J 2 bases; nucleotides not matched to a gene: 12. From germline, CDR1 is MNHEY and CDR2 SVGEGT. The CDR3 sequence is 17 residues long. The chain's CDR3 is CASSWAPEGLATDTQYF. Here the CDR3 DNA reads TGTGCCAGCAGCTGGGCCCCGGAGGGACTAGCCACAGATACGCAGTATTTT.

This clonotype was observed a handful of times. CDR3 in DNA: TGTGCCAGCAGCGTAGATGTGGATGCAGCTGAAGCTTTCTTT. Translating it yields CASSVDVDAAEAFF. This sequence joins TRBV9 and TRBJ1-1, with D unresolved. The CDR3 is 14 residues long. The germline gives CDR1 SGDLS, CDR2 YYNGEE. Trimming shortened V by 0 bases and J by 6 bases, and 12 bases separated the two germline ends. Complete variable domain (other parts from reference TRBV9 and TRBJ1-1): DSGVTQTPKHLITATGQRVTLRCSPRSGDLSVYWYQQSLDQGLQFLIQYYNGEERAKGNILERFSAQQFPDLHSELNLSSLELGDSALYFCASSVDVDAAEAFFGQGTRLTVV.

The chain is built from TRBV20-1 and TRBJ2-5; D may be TRBD2 (5 bases). The V gene lost 4 bases and the J gene lost 4 bases, with 13 bases spanning the gap. The germline gives CDR1 DFQATT, CDR2 SNEGSKA (reference sequence). The CDR3 is 13 residues long. The CDR3 nucleotides read TGCAGTGCTAAGCGGTCTGGGTTAGAGACCCAGTACTTC. It codes for CSAKRSGLETQYF.

At least ten counts were recorded for this clonotype. The rearrangement links TRBV29-1 to TRBJ2-1; D might be TRBD1 or TRBD2, each matching 6 bases. The V gene's germline CDR1 is SQVTM and CDR2 ANQGSEA. Deletions cut 5 bases from V and 4 bases from J, with 9 bases between. The CDR3 consists of 12 residues. The CDR3 nucleotides are TGCAGCGTTCGCGGGACATACAATGAGCAGTTCTTC. Protein sequence: CSVRGTYNEQFF.

This clonotype showed up just a few times. The V gene is TRBV4-3, the J gene TRBJ1-2; D unresolved. The length of the CDR3 is 16 residues. Germline CDR1 LGHNA, CDR2 YSLEER. V lost 3 bases to trimming and J lost 2 bases, with 16 bases between them. This chain's CDR3 is CASSHYPGSFNYGYTF. The CDR3 DNA is TGCGCCAGCAGCCATTATCCGGGATCCTTCAACTATGGCTACACCTTC.

The chain has TRBV10-3 and TRBJ2-7, with D uncertain. Germline loops: CDR1 ENHRY, CDR2 SYGVKD. The CDR3 spans 11 residues. Trimming left V 2 bases short and J 3 bases short, with 2 bases between. The CDR3 nucleotides are TGTGCCATCAGTGAGCACTACGAGCAGTACTTC. Its translation is CAISEHYEQYF.

CDR3 in amino acids: CASSQDRRRATQYF. CDR3 nucleotides: TGCGCCAGCAGCCAAGATAGACGCCGGGCGACGCAGTATTTT. The rearrangement links TRBV4-3 to TRBJ2-3; no clear D gene. From germline, CDR1 is LGHNA and CDR2 YSLEER. The V and J ends lost 0 bases and 9 bases respectively, with 13 bases between them. The CDR3 length is 14 residues.

This clonotype was found a few times. V is TRBV28 and J is TRBJ2-1, with D possibly being TRBD2 (7 bases). Germline CDR1 and CDR2: MDHEN and SYDVKM. This CDR3 has 14 residues. Between the trimmed V and J ends, which lost 8 bases and 8 bases, there was a span of 19 bases. The CDR3: CASYPSGGSDEQFF. CDR3 bases: TGTGCCAGCTACCCCTCGGGGGGCTCCGATGAGCAGTTCTTC.

The chain employs TRBV6-2 or TRBV6-3 and TRBJ2-7; tentative D call: TRBD2 (6 bases). The CDR3 extends over 14 amino acids. Trimming cost V 2 bases and J 7 bases, with 15 bases left between them. Germline V gene data show CDR1 as MNHEY and CDR2 as SVGEGT. The CDR3 protein is CASSYGPGVREQYV. In nucleotides, the CDR3 is TGTGCCAGCAGTTACGGACCGGGAGTGAGAGAGCAGTACGTC.

The chain couples TRBV27 to TRBJ2-7; 9 positions match TRBD1. The trim removed 0 bases at V and 8 bases at J, leaving 8 bases unmatched. This CDR3 region has 15 residues. The germline V gene has CDR1 MNHEY and CDR2 SMNVEV (reference sequence). CDR3 DNA sequence: TGTGCCAGCAGTTTATCCGGGGACAGGGCATATCAGCAGTACTTC. As protein: CASSLSGDRAYQQYF.

The sample holds a few counts of this clonotype. The chain has TRBV4-1 and TRBJ2-2; D remains unclear. Germline CDR1 and CDR2: MGHRA and YSYEKL. V was pared by 2 bases and J by 0 bases, with 10 bases between. This CDR3 region has 16 residues. CDR3 bases: TGCGCCAGCAGCCAATGGCTCCCCGCGAACACCGGGGAGCTGTTTTTT. It specifies CASSQWLPANTGELFF.

This clonotype was counted only a few times. The gene calls are TRBV6-6 and TRBJ1-6, with 8 positions matching TRBD1. V trimming: 4 bases; J trimming: 4 bases; junction bases outside the gene matches: 6. The CDR3 is made up of 16 amino acids. Germline CDR1 MNHNY, CDR2 SVGAGI (reference sequence). The CDR3 spells CASSSGQGVYNSPLHF. The DNA of the CDR3 is TGTGCCAGCAGTTCTGGACAGGGAGTTTATAATTCACCCCTCCACTTT.

V is TRBV5-1 and J is TRBJ2-4, with D possibly being TRBD1 (6 bases). The V gene's germline CDR1 is SGHRS and CDR2 YFSETQ. The CDR3 runs to 14 residues. Trimming took 0 bases from V and 11 from J, leaving 15 bases between them. This chain's CDR3 is CASSLVPGETVQYF. The CDR3 region has the DNA TGCGCCAGCAGCTTGGTACCAGGGGAAACGGTTCAGTACTTC.

This clonotype has at least ten counts. This sequence joins TRBV6-5 and TRBJ2-5; D is ambiguous. Looked up from germline, CDR1 is MNHEY and CDR2 is SVGAGI. V lost 0 bases and J lost 4, with 15 bases in between. CDR3 size: 16 residues. The DNA for the CDR3 is TGTGCCAGCAGTTACTCGAACCCCGGGCTGGGAGAGACCCAGTACTTC. This encodes CASSYSNPGLGETQYF.

The rearrangement uses TRBV11-2 and TRBJ2-5; D is possibly TRBD2 (6 bases). The germline CDR1 and CDR2 sequences are SGHAT and FQNNGV. The CDR3 has 15 amino acids. V lost 4 bases, J lost 7 bases, and 19 bases lay in between. The CDR3 region is CASSSPGTAGGTQYF. DNA of the CDR3: TGTGCCAGCAGCTCACCGGGGACCGCCGGGGGGACCCAGTACTTC.

The chain has TRBV5-1 and TRBJ2-3; TRBD2 agrees at 7 bases. V was pared by 4 bases and J by 1 base, with 6 bases of the junction left unmatched. Germline CDR1 reads SGHRS; CDR2 reads YFSETQ. The CDR3 spans 15 residues. CDR3 residues: CASSKPSGGTDTQYF. The DNA of the CDR3 is TGCGCCAGCAGCAAGCCTAGCGGAGGCACAGATACGCAGTATTTT.

This sequence joins TRBV5-1 and TRBJ2-5; TRBD2 matches 8 bases. After removal of 4 bases from V and 5 bases from J, the junction contained 13 bases not matched to a gene. CDR3 size: 16 residues. Germline V CDR1 and CDR2: SGHRS, YFSETQ. CDR3 loop: CASSPSGEVAGETQYF. CDR3 nucleotides: TGCGCCAGCAGCCCGTCTGGTGAGGTAGCGGGGGAGACCCAGTACTTC.

V is TRBV4-2 and J is TRBJ2-3; D uncertain. V lost 1 base, J lost 5 bases, and 4 bases lay in between. Germline V gene sequence: CDR1 LGHNA, CDR2 YNFKEQ. The CDR3 runs 12 residues. The CDR3 nucleotides are TGTGCCAGCAGCCAAGTGGGAGATACGCAGTATTTT. It yields the protein CASSQVGDTQYF.